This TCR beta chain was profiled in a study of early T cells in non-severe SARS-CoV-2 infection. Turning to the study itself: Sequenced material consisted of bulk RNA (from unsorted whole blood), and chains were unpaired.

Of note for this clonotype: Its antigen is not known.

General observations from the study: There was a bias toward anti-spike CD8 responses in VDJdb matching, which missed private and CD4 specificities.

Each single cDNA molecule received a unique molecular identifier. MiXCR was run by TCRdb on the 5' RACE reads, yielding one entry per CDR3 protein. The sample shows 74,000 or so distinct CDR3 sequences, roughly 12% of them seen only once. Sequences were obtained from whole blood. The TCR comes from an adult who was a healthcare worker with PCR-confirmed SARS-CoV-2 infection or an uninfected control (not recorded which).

CDR3 loop: CASTQTPGAANVLTF. In nucleotides, the CDR3 is TGCGCCAGCACCCAGACCCCGGGGGCAGCCAACGTCCTGACTTTC. The chain has TRBV5-1 and TRBJ2-6; tentatively, D is TRBD1 or TRBD2 (6 bases each). V lost 6 bases and J 7 bases, leaving 17 bases between the germline ends. The CDR3 totals 15 residues. CDR1 is SGHRS and CDR2 is YFSETQ in the germline V gene.